This is a list of T cell receptor beta chains from one sample in a study of Graves' ophthalmopathy and Graves' hyperthyroidism. MiXCR, applied by TCRdb to the multiplex PCR reads, yields one record per CDR3 protein. The profile shows over a million distinct CDR3 sequences, about two fifths of them singletons. Sequenced material: peripheral blood or thyroid tissue (not recorded which). These receptor sequences come from an adult man with Graves' hyperthyroidism. Each CDR3 is given with its conserved first and last residue. A D gene is named only where the DNA matches it firmly. Size tells how often a clone was seen (once, few, many) or the class of an expanded clone, and some rows leave it out.

v_gene	d_gene	abundance	j_gene	CDR3aa	CDR3nt
TRBV20-1	.	.	TRBJ2-2	CSASPSETGELFF	TGCAGTGCTAGTCCTAGCGAAACCGGGGAGCTGTTTTTT
TRBV20-1	TRBD1	.	TRBJ1-5	CSAGTGAGADHGPQHF	TGCAGTGCTGGTACAGGGGCAGGGGCTGATCACGGGCCCCAGCATTTT
TRBV24-1	TRBD1	many	TRBJ1-1	CATSAPGTGTEAFF	TGTGCCACCAGTGCCCCCGGGACAGGCACTGAAGCTTTCTTT
TRBV6-6	.	few	TRBJ1-1	CASGTDSPNTEAFF	TGTGCCAGCGGGACCGACAGCCCGAACACTGAAGCTTTCTTT
TRBV7-2	.	many	TRBJ1-4	CASSRSVNEKLFF	TGTGCCAGCAGCCGATCCGTTAATGAAAAACTGTTTTTT
TRBV29-1	TRBD1	many	TRBJ2-5	CSMSTGGAGETQYF	TGCAGCATGAGTACAGGGGGCGCGGGAGAGACCCAGTACTTC
TRBV15	TRBD1	.	TRBJ1-2	CATSSFRDRDYGYTF	TGTGCCACCAGCAGCTTCCGGGACAGGGACTATGGCTACACCTTC
TRBV5-1	.	.	TRBJ1-1	CASSPRMGGGTEAFF	TGCGCCAGCAGCCCGAGGATGGGTGGCGGCACTGAAGCTTTCTTT
TRBV19	.	many	TRBJ1-3	CASGTGFSGNTIYF	TGTGCCAGTGGAACAGGATTCTCTGGAAACACCATATATTTT
TRBV7-2	TRBD1	many	TRBJ2-5	CASSKRTGTVLETQYF	TGTGCCAGCAGCAAACGGACCGGGACAGTCCTAGAGACCCAGTACTTC
TRBV5-8	.	many	TRBJ1-5	CASSLRQTQGNQPQHF	TGTGCCAGCAGCCTTCGACAGACACAGGGCAATCAGCCCCAGCATTTT
TRBV18	.	.	TRBJ1-5	CASSSAGSNQPQHF	TGTGCCAGCTCATCGGCAGGGTCCAATCAGCCCCAGCATTTT
TRBV10-3	TRBD1	many	TRBJ2-7	CAISDLQTGTGGLEQYF	TGTGCCATCAGTGACCTCCAGACCGGGACAGGGGGCCTCGAGCAGTACTTC
TRBV20-1	TRBD1	many	TRBJ1-2	CSAKRTGPWDYGYTF	TGCAGTGCTAAAAGGACAGGGCCGTGGGACTATGGCTACACCTTC
TRBV27	TRBD1	few	TRBJ1-2	CASSFKPGQRYGYTF	TGTGCCAGCAGTTTCAAACCGGGACAGCGCTATGGCTACACCTTC
TRBV29-1	.	.	TRBJ2-1	CSVEGPGGEQFF	TGCAGCGTTGAAGGGCCCGGGGGTGAGCAGTTCTTC
TRBV10-3	TRBD2	few	TRBJ2-5	CAISAGGSEETQYF	TGTGCCATCAGTGCGGGGGGTTCGGAAGAGACCCAGTACTTC
TRBV20-1	TRBD1	.	TRBJ1-5	CSALDRGRSNQPQHF	TGCAGTGCCCTTGACAGGGGGCGCAGCAATCAGCCCCAGCATTTT
TRBV7-9	.	few	TRBJ2-3	CASSIKPGPLGTDTQYF	TGTGCCAGCAGCATAAAACCGGGCCCCCTAGGGACAGATACGCAGTATTTT
TRBV5-1	TRBD1	few	TRBJ2-7	CASSLIQGPNEQYF	TGCGCCAGCAGCTTGATACAGGGGCCCAACGAGCAGTACTTC
TRBV10-3	TRBD1	many	TRBJ1-6	CAISEGTANSPLHF	TGTGCCATCAGTGAGGGGACAGCAAATTCACCCCTCCACTTT
TRBV10-3	.	.	TRBJ1-2	CATDDGRNYGYTF	TGTGCCACTGATGACGGGCGAAACTATGGCTACACCTTC
TRBV2	.	many	TRBJ2-7	CASSVRRDDEQYF	TGTGCCAGCAGTGTTCGTAGGGACGACGAGCAGTACTTC
TRBV7-9	.	.	TRBJ1-6	CASSPVRAPLHF	TGCGCCAGCAGCCCCGTCAGGGCTCCCCTCCACTTT
TRBV12-3/TRBV12-4	.	many	TRBJ1-1	CASSLGAGKGDTEAFF	TGTGCCAGCAGTTTAGGAGCGGGGAAGGGTGACACTGAAGCTTTCTTT
TRBV7-2	.	.	TRBJ2-2	CASRQGMILRELFF	TGTGCCAGCAGACAAGGGATGATTCTACGGGAGCTGTTTTTT
TRBV19	.	.	TRBJ1-6	CAGSPTANSPLHF	TGTGCCGGTAGTCCGACAGCTAATTCACCCCTCCACTTT
TRBV11-2	TRBD2	few	TRBJ2-5	CASSLVFQRGLAGIFETQYF	TGTGCCAGCAGCTTAGTCTTCCAGAGAGGACTAGCGGGAATATTTGAGACCCAGTACTTC
TRBV7-2	TRBD2	.	TRBJ2-5	CASSHSGRDETQYF	TGTGCCAGCAGCCATAGCGGGAGGGACGAGACCCAGTACTTC
TRBV20-1	.	once	TRBJ1-5	CSARDEGRALITNQPQHF	TGCAGTGCTAGAGATGAAGGGCGGGCTTTAATCACCAATCAGCCCCAGCATTTT
TRBV7-9	TRBD1	many	TRBJ1-1	CASSVRDRGTEAFF	TGTGCCAGCAGCGTCCGGGACAGGGGTACTGAAGCTTTCTTT
TRBV2	.	many	TRBJ2-7	CASSEDRNLGQYF	TGTGCCAGCAGTGAGGATCGAAATCTCGGGCAGTACTTC
TRBV5-1	TRBD1	many	TRBJ2-7	CASSLTGATEQYF	TGCGCCAGCAGCTTAACAGGGGCGACCGAGCAGTACTTC
TRBV20-1	.	many	TRBJ1-5	CSARAGFRPQHF	TGCAGTGCTAGAGCCGGGTTCAGGCCCCAGCATTTT
TRBV7-9	.	.	TRBJ1-4	CASSAPGGATNEKLFF	TGTGCCAGCAGCGCTCCGGGGGGGGCCACTAATGAAAAACTGTTTTTT
TRBV2	.	many	TRBJ2-7	CASSDTGYEQYF	TGTGCCAGCAGTGATACAGGCTACGAGCAGTACTTC
TRBV5-1	.	many	TRBJ2-5	CASSFIIQETQYF	TGCGCCAGCAGCTTTATTATCCAAGAGACCCAGTACTTC
TRBV11-2	.	.	TRBJ1-5	CASSLDSLMAQHF	TGTGCCAGCAGCTTAGACTCGCTCATGGCCCAGCATTTT
TRBV6-5	TRBD1	.	TRBJ1-5	CASSYSGQGAQPQHF	TGTGCCAGCAGTTACTCGGGGCAGGGGGCTCAGCCCCAGCATTTT
TRBV28	TRBD1	.	TRBJ2-2	CASSFGGTGRIGELFF	TGTGCCAGCAGTTTTGGGGGGACAGGGAGGATCGGGGAGCTGTTTTTT
TRBV7-9	.	.	TRBJ2-5	CASSLDRPRVGSGETQYF	TGTGCCAGCAGCTTAGACCGCCCCAGGGTGGGCTCGGGAGAGACCCAGTACTTC
TRBV6-5	.	.	TRBJ2-5	CASSLSQSDRLQETQYF	TGTGCCAGCAGTTTATCCCAGAGTGACAGGTTACAAGAGACCCAGTACTTC
TRBV20-1	TRBD2	few	TRBJ2-2	CSALTSGGAPGELFF	TGCAGTGCCCTCACTAGCGGGGGGGCCCCCGGGGAGCTGTTTTTT
TRBV19	.	many	TRBJ1-2	CASSRTAYGYTF	TGTGCCAGTAGTAGGACCGCCTATGGCTACACCTTC
TRBV7-2	TRBD1	many	TRBJ1-1	CASSLQGTGLEAFF	TGTGCCAGCAGCCTCCAGGGGACAGGGCTTGAAGCTTTCTTT
TRBV9	TRBD1	few	TRBJ2-7	CASSVSPGGPLEEQYF	TGTGCCAGCAGCGTCTCTCCAGGGGGCCCGTTGGAGGAGCAGTACTTC
TRBV20-1	.	.	TRBJ1-1	CSAPGGYTEAFF	TGCAGTGCGCCCGGAGGGTACACTGAAGCTTTCTTT
TRBV28	.	few	TRBJ1-6	CASSAATGYNSPLHF	TGTGCCAGCAGCGCCGCGACGGGGTATAATTCACCCCTCCACTTT
TRBV9	.	.	TRBJ1-2	CASSQDLEGSYGYTF	TGTGCCAGCAGCCAAGATTTAGAGGGGAGCTATGGCTACACCTTC
TRBV12-3/TRBV12-4	TRBD1	.	TRBJ1-4	CASSGTGRSEKLFF	TGTGCCAGCAGCGGGACAGGGAGAAGTGAAAAACTGTTTTTT
TRBV20-1	.	.	TRBJ2-7	CSVDEGTARGYEQYF	TGCAGTGTAGACGAAGGGACCGCCCGGGGCTACGAGCAGTACTTC
TRBV20-1	.	many	TRBJ1-4	CSASGGDLQEKLFF	TGCAGTGCTAGTGGGGGGGATCTTCAGGAAAAACTGTTTTTT
TRBV15	.	.	TRBJ2-5	CATSGARQGETQYF	TGTGCCACCAGCGGGGCCAGGCAAGGAGAGACCCAGTACTTC
TRBV2	.	many	TRBJ1-4	CASSGWTLNEKLFF	TGTGCCAGCAGTGGGTGGACACTGAATGAAAAACTGTTTTTT
TRBV29-1	.	few	TRBJ1-1	CSLFTGTEAFF	TGCAGCCTCTTCACGGGCACTGAAGCTTTCTTT